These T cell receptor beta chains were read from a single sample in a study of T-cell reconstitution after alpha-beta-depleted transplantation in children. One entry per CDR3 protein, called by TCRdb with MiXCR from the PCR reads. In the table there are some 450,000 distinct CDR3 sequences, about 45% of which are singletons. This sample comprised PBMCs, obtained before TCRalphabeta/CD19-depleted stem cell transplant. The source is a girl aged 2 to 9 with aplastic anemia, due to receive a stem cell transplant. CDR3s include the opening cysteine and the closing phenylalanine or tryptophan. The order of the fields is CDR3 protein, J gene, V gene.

cdr3_aa: CASSVGQIESNTEAFF; j_call: TRBJ1-1; v_call: TRBV7-2
cdr3_aa: CASRRTSAGSPLHF; j_call: TRBJ1-6; v_call: TRBV28
cdr3_aa: CASSLDRWVNEQFF; j_call: TRBJ2-1; v_call: TRBV7-2
cdr3_aa: CSATGTSGRGHNEQFF; j_call: TRBJ2-1; v_call: TRBV20-1
cdr3_aa: CAISVRDRDYEQYF; j_call: TRBJ2-7; v_call: TRBV10-3
cdr3_aa: CSARDPRGSSFEQFF; j_call: TRBJ2-1; v_call: TRBV20-1
cdr3_aa: CASSSLGGPKGDTQYF; j_call: TRBJ2-3; v_call: TRBV5-1
cdr3_aa: CASSRDSGSNQPQHF; j_call: TRBJ1-5; v_call: TRBV6-4
cdr3_aa: CASSLGSGGEQFF; j_call: TRBJ2-1; v_call: TRBV28
cdr3_aa: CSATAREYEQYF; j_call: TRBJ2-7; v_call: TRBV20-1
cdr3_aa: CASRQGNGEKLFF; j_call: TRBJ1-4; v_call: TRBV28
cdr3_aa: CASTENGQGGGEQYF; j_call: TRBJ2-7; v_call: TRBV5-1
cdr3_aa: CASSALSSSGANVLTF; j_call: TRBJ2-6; v_call: TRBV9
cdr3_aa: CSARSLPANAPLHF; j_call: TRBJ1-6; v_call: TRBV20-1
cdr3_aa: CSARGGREIYGYTF; j_call: TRBJ1-2; v_call: TRBV20-1
cdr3_aa: CASSEFRGMTDTQYF; j_call: TRBJ2-3; v_call: TRBV25-1
cdr3_aa: CASSPLGGLSYNEQFF; j_call: TRBJ2-1; v_call: TRBV7-9
cdr3_aa: CASSLIRDRAYEQYF; j_call: TRBJ2-7; v_call: TRBV5-1
cdr3_aa: CAGQGGDYEQYF; j_call: TRBJ2-7; v_call: TRBV2
cdr3_aa: CASSGMGTGDYGYTF; j_call: TRBJ1-2; v_call: TRBV6-1
cdr3_aa: CASSTGGGLNTEAFF; j_call: TRBJ1-1; v_call: TRBV7-9
cdr3_aa: CASILESSTDTQYF; j_call: TRBJ2-3; v_call: TRBV6-1
cdr3_aa: CTSSQIGNTEAFF; j_call: TRBJ1-1; v_call: TRBV7-9
cdr3_aa: CASSLQQGYEQYF; j_call: TRBJ2-7; v_call: TRBV7-7
cdr3_aa: CASSPPVMRRGQETQYF; j_call: TRBJ2-5; v_call: TRBV7-9
cdr3_aa: CASISGTDTQYF; j_call: TRBJ2-3; v_call: TRBV5-1
cdr3_aa: CSATGPISTDTQYF; j_call: TRBJ2-3; v_call: TRBV20-1
cdr3_aa: CASRTYAATNEKLFF; j_call: TRBJ1-4; v_call: TRBV12-3/TRBV12-4
cdr3_aa: CASSFDRVAETQYF; j_call: TRBJ2-5; v_call: TRBV5-6
cdr3_aa: CASSLDLGLGTGELFF; j_call: TRBJ2-2; v_call: TRBV5-6
cdr3_aa: CASSQDWQAPRYNEQFF; j_call: TRBJ2-1; v_call: TRBV4-2
cdr3_aa: CASSPLPTGGRGANVLTF; j_call: TRBJ2-6; v_call: TRBV18
cdr3_aa: CASSLGEGRRYEQYF; j_call: TRBJ2-7; v_call: TRBV28
cdr3_aa: CASSPGVAYNEQFF; j_call: TRBJ2-1; v_call: TRBV12-3/TRBV12-4
cdr3_aa: CASSLRAVNTEAFF; j_call: TRBJ1-1; v_call: TRBV12-3/TRBV12-4
cdr3_aa: CASSTRDSNLETQYF; j_call: TRBJ2-5; v_call: TRBV4-2
cdr3_aa: CASSSRVSSYEQYF; j_call: TRBJ2-7; v_call: TRBV5-1
cdr3_aa: CASSVAQRPGRDTEAFF; j_call: TRBJ1-1; v_call: TRBV9
cdr3_aa: CASSLVTSGFYEQYF; j_call: TRBJ2-7; v_call: TRBV12-3/TRBV12-4
cdr3_aa: CASTGPNTDTQYF; j_call: TRBJ2-3; v_call: TRBV28
cdr3_aa: CSAPGSRNAYTF; j_call: TRBJ1-2; v_call: TRBV20-1
cdr3_aa: CASSFAGIQPQHF; j_call: TRBJ1-5; v_call: TRBV11-1
cdr3_aa: CASSRRSQITDTQYF; j_call: TRBJ2-3; v_call: TRBV28
cdr3_aa: CASRGRDGGLAGVETQYF; j_call: TRBJ2-5; v_call: TRBV28
cdr3_aa: CSARAGPWTQKNIQYF; j_call: TRBJ2-4; v_call: TRBV20-1
cdr3_aa: CSAPALPYGYTF; j_call: TRBJ1-2; v_call: TRBV20-1
cdr3_aa: CASSLGTSGRGIGTDTQYF; j_call: TRBJ2-3; v_call: TRBV11-2
cdr3_aa: CASSEEVGGRTGELFF; j_call: TRBJ2-2; v_call: TRBV25-1
cdr3_aa: CASSQAIYGEQFF; j_call: TRBJ2-1; v_call: TRBV3-1
cdr3_aa: CSARVGLAEQFF; j_call: TRBJ2-1; v_call: TRBV20-1
cdr3_aa: CASSSRWVRGRGGEQFF; j_call: TRBJ2-1; v_call: TRBV7-3
cdr3_aa: CASSVGGGNQPQHF; j_call: TRBJ1-5; v_call: TRBV9
cdr3_aa: CASSPDLRGPTGELFF; j_call: TRBJ2-2; v_call: TRBV3-1
cdr3_aa: CASSLTTGSRQPQHF; j_call: TRBJ1-5; v_call: TRBV7-2
cdr3_aa: CSARPGLAAPYEQYF; j_call: TRBJ2-7; v_call: TRBV20-1
cdr3_aa: CAISDRRTDDEQFF; j_call: TRBJ2-1; v_call: TRBV10-3
cdr3_aa: CASSASRTNLYNEQFF; j_call: TRBJ2-1; v_call: TRBV25-1
cdr3_aa: CSAPDREGGNIQYF; j_call: TRBJ2-4; v_call: TRBV20-1
cdr3_aa: CASSEYETQYF; j_call: TRBJ2-5; v_call: TRBV6-1